This is a list of T cell receptor beta chains from one sample in a study of T cells in Graves' hyperthyroidism and ophthalmopathy. TCRdb re-analysed the multiplex PCR reads in MiXCR, keeping a single row per CDR3 protein. Seen here are more than 550,000 distinct CDR3 sequences, roughly 20% observed once, and the top ten hold over 15%. The specimen sequenced was blood. The receptors shown here come from a woman between 50 and 59 years old with Graves' hyperthyroidism that later progressed to Graves' ophthalmopathy. CDR3s include the opening cysteine and the closing phenylalanine or tryptophan. The D gene is left open where the match is weak. The size field is filled for only some rows; it gives once, few, many or a size class.

abundance,d_gene,j_gene,v_gene,CDR3aa,CDR3nt
few,NA,TRBJ2-7,TRBV6-6,CASSPQGPDEQYF,TGTGCCAGCAGTCCACAGGGACCTGACGAGCAGTACTTC
NA,NA,TRBJ1-1,TRBV18,CASSPPVGEAFF,TGTGCCAGCTCACCACCGGTAGGTGAAGCTTTCTTT
NA,NA,TRBJ1-5,TRBV4-1,CASSHDPAGYQPQHF,TGCGCCAGCAGCCATGACCCGGCGGGATATCAGCCCCAGCATTTT
NA,NA,TRBJ1-6,TRBV20-1,CSAGDDSGNSPLHF,TGCAGTGCGGGCGACGACAGTGGCAATTCACCCCTCCACTTT
NA,NA,TRBJ1-4,TRBV20-1,CSARPPGEKLFF,TGCAGTGCTAGACCTCCAGGCGAAAAACTGTTTTTT
NA,NA,TRBJ2-7,TRBV19,CASRETARTSYEQYF,TGTGCCAGTAGAGAGACGGCCCGGACCTCCTACGAGCAGTACTTC
few,NA,TRBJ2-5,TRBV7-9,CASRANKETQYF,TGTGCCAGCAGAGCCAATAAAGAGACCCAGTACTTC
NA,NA,TRBJ1-2,TRBV24-1,CATSEGRFRYGYTF,TGTGCCACCAGTGAGGGACGGTTTCGCTATGGCTACACCTTC
many,NA,TRBJ1-4,TRBV30,CAWTGTGREKLFF,TGTGCCTGGACCGGAACCGGACGGGAAAAACTGTTTTTT
few,TRBD1,TRBJ2-7,TRBV18,CASSPPTGKGYEQYF,TGTGCCAGCTCACCGCCGACAGGGAAAGGCTACGAGCAGTACTTC
many,NA,TRBJ2-7,TRBV11-2,CASSPRPDGESYEQYF,TGTGCCAGCAGCCCCCGCCCAGACGGAGAATCCTACGAGCAGTACTTC
NA,TRBD1,TRBJ2-1,TRBV25-1,CASSESDRFRNEQFF,TGTGCCAGCAGTGAATCGGACAGGTTTCGGAATGAGCAGTTCTTC
many,NA,TRBJ2-5,TRBV30,CAWTETGLRQETQYF,TGTGCCTGGACTGAAACGGGATTGAGGCAAGAGACCCAGTACTTC
few,TRBD1,TRBJ2-1,TRBV7-2,CASSFPGQGTNEQFF,TGTGCCAGCAGCTTTCCGGGACAGGGTACAAATGAGCAGTTCTTC
few,NA,TRBJ1-2,TRBV18,CASSGVGRINGYTF,TGTGCCAGCTCAGGAGTCGGCAGAATCAATGGCTACACCTTC
few,TRBD2,TRBJ2-2,TRBV7-2,CASSFGLAGGLIGELFF,TGTGCCAGCAGCTTTGGTTTAGCGGGGGGCCTCATCGGGGAGCTGTTTTTT
many,NA,TRBJ1-1,TRBV6-2/TRBV6-3,CASSEVMNTEAFF,TGTGCCAGCAGCGAGGTCATGAACACTGAAGCTTTCTTT
few,TRBD1,TRBJ1-2,TRBV20-1,CSARGGDRVDYTF,TGCAGTGCTAGAGGGGGAGACAGGGTTGACTACACCTTC
many,NA,TRBJ1-5,TRBV4-1,CASSQESGENQPQHF,TGCGCCAGCAGCCAAGAATCGGGGGAAAATCAGCCCCAGCATTTT
NA,NA,TRBJ2-4,TRBV20-1,CSAKGPKLVLAKNIQYF,TGCAGTGCTAAAGGTCCGAAACTCGTACTAGCCAAAAACATTCAGTACTTC
NA,NA,TRBJ2-5,TRBV5-8,CASSFYRAQETQYF,TGTGCCAGCAGCTTCTACAGGGCCCAAGAGACCCAGTACTTC
few,NA,TRBJ1-2,TRBV19,CASSIDRAGYTF,TGTGCCAGTAGTATAGACCGGGCTGGCTACACCTTC
once,NA,TRBJ1-2,TRBV20-1,CSASGGFNYGYTF,TGCAGTGCTAGTGGGGGATTCAACTATGGCTACACCTTC
many,TRBD1,TRBJ2-3,TRBV2,CASYDRARTDTQYF,TGTGCCAGTTACGACAGGGCCCGCACAGATACGCAGTATTTT
many,NA,TRBJ2-2,TRBV12-3/TRBV12-4,CASRPDGYTGELFF,TGTGCCAGCAGACCAGACGGGTACACCGGGGAGCTGTTTTTT
few,NA,TRBJ1-6,TRBV2,CASGFGARGSPLHF,TGTGCCAGCGGTTTTGGCGCCCGGGGGTCACCCCTCCACTTT
many,NA,TRBJ2-2,TRBV11-3,CASSSTNWELFF,TGTGCCAGCAGCTCGACCAACTGGGAGCTGTTTTTT
many,NA,TRBJ2-2,TRBV11-2,CASSFQGMDTGELFF,TGTGCCAGCAGCTTTCAGGGTATGGACACCGGGGAGCTGTTTTTT
once,TRBD1,TRBJ2-7,TRBV12-3/TRBV12-4,CASFIRDRGIYEQYF,TGTGCCAGCTTTATACGGGACAGGGGGATCTACGAGCAGTACTTC